Listed below are T cell receptor beta chains from one sample, sequenced in a study of T-cell reconstitution after alpha-beta-depleted transplantation in children. TCRdb analysed the PCR reads with MiXCR anew, one entry per CDR3 protein. The sample consists of around 380,000 distinct CDR3 sequences, roughly a tenth of them appearing once. The specimen comprised PBMCs from the stem cell graft donor, sampled from the stem cell graft. These receptors were taken from a human donor who donated a stem cell graft to a child with acute myeloid leukemia. CDR3s include the opening cysteine and the closing phenylalanine or tryptophan. D genes are given only for firm matches. Clone size is given for some rows only: seen once, a few or many times, or a class if the clone is expanded.

v_gene,len,d_gene,abundance,j_gene,CDR3aa,CDR3nt
TRBV3-1,17,-,few,TRBJ1-1,CASSQELGGPMNTEAFF,TGTGCCAGCAGCCAAGAGCTGGGGGGTCCGATGAACACTGAAGCTTTCTTT
TRBV4-1,15,TRBD1,-,TRBJ2-7,CASSQPGTGRTEQYF,TGCGCCAGCAGCCAGCCCGGGACAGGGCGGACCGAGCAGTACTTC
TRBV4-2,15,-,-,TRBJ2-2,CASSQEGLNTGELFF,TGTGCCAGCAGCCAAGAGGGACTGAACACCGGGGAGCTGTTTTTT
TRBV6-5,12,-,many,TRBJ2-3,CASKASTDTQYF,TGTGCCAGCAAGGCGAGCACAGATACGCAGTATTTT
TRBV10-3,15,-,-,TRBJ2-2,CAIRRRDVAGGELFF,TGTGCCATCAGAAGACGGGACGTAGCAGGCGGGGAGCTGTTTTTT
TRBV2,15,-,-,TRBJ2-2,CASKSGQEYTGELFF,TGTGCCAGCAAATCGGGCCAGGAGTACACCGGGGAGCTGTTTTTT
TRBV24-1,14,-,-,TRBJ1-2,CATVAYGIAYGYTF,TGTGCCACCGTCGCCTACGGCATAGCCTATGGCTACACCTTC
TRBV20-1,15,TRBD1,-,TRBJ1-2,CSAPLQGAKNYGYTF,TGCAGTGCACCCCTCCAGGGGGCTAAGAACTATGGCTACACCTTC
TRBV7-9,11,-,-,TRBJ1-4,CASSFNEKLFF,TGTGCCAGCAGCTTTAATGAAAAACTGTTTTTT
TRBV25-1,13,-,many,TRBJ2-1,CASSEPNLDEQFF,TGTGCCAGCAGTGAACCCAACTTGGATGAGCAGTTCTTC
TRBV6-1,17,TRBD1,few,TRBJ1-3,CASSLSWTGREGNTIYF,TGTGCCAGCAGTCTCTCCTGGACAGGGCGAGAAGGAAACACCATATATTTT
TRBV12-3/TRBV12-4,16,-,few,TRBJ2-2,CASSLGTHTNTGELFF,TGTGCCAGCAGTTTAGGGACACATACGAACACCGGGGAGCTGTTTTTT
TRBV7-2,16,TRBD2,few,TRBJ2-7,CASSLVGTSGRLEQYF,TGTGCCAGCAGCTTAGTAGGGACTAGCGGGAGGCTCGAGCAGTACTTC
TRBV4-1,14,-,few,TRBJ1-5,CASSQQIGREGPHF,TGCGCCAGCAGCCAACAAATAGGGAGAGAGGGGCCGCATTTT
TRBV7-9,12,-,few,TRBJ2-1,CASSPRTNEQFF,TGTGCCAGCAGCCCTCGGACCAATGAGCAGTTCTTC
TRBV7-2,16,-,-,TRBJ2-4,CASSSLRSLAKNIQYF,TGTGCCAGCAGCTCACTCAGGAGTCTAGCCAAAAACATTCAGTACTTC
TRBV12-3/TRBV12-4,14,TRBD1,-,TRBJ2-7,CASQGAITPYEQYF,TGTGCCAGCCAGGGGGCCATCACTCCCTACGAGCAGTACTTC
TRBV5-1,13,TRBD1,-,TRBJ1-1,CASSSGQVTEAFF,TGCGCCAGCAGCTCCGGACAGGTCACTGAAGCTTTCTTT
TRBV29-1,15,TRBD1,-,TRBJ2-1,CSVEADRVSYNEQFF,TGCAGCGTTGAAGCCGACAGGGTTTCCTACAATGAGCAGTTCTTC
TRBV5-5,16,-,many,TRBJ2-3,CASSLWGARGTDTQYF,TGTGCCAGCAGCTTGTGGGGGGCTCGAGGAACAGATACGCAGTATTTT
TRBV2,12,-,few,TRBJ1-1,CASSVDITEAFF,TGTGCCAGCAGTGTGGACATCACTGAAGCTTTCTTT
TRBV20-1,15,-,-,TRBJ1-1,CSARTPRPGNTEAFF,TGCAGTGCTAGAACCCCACGTCCGGGGAACACTGAAGCTTTCTTC
TRBV27,13,-,many,TRBJ1-1,CASSPHRHTEAFF,TGTGCCAGCAGCCCACATCGGCACACTGAAGCTTTCTTT
TRBV27,13,-,-,TRBJ1-2,CASRNRDSYGYTF,TGTGCCAGCAGAAACAGAGACTCCTATGGCTACACCTTC
TRBV29-1,15,TRBD2,many,TRBJ2-5,CSVSGGSESQETQYF,TGCAGCGTGTCGGGAGGTTCAGAGTCACAAGAGACCCAGTACTTC
TRBV7-2,13,TRBD2,-,TRBJ2-7,CASSFTSGSEQYF,TGTGCCAGCAGCTTCACTAGCGGGAGCGAGCAGTACTTC